These T cell receptor beta chains were read from a single sample in a study of blood T cell repertoires in COVID-19. Method: immunoSEQ multiplex PCR; TCRdb's copy keeps in-frame clones and lacks some. The sample records 200,000 to 300,000 clones, less than 90% being singletons. The sample taken for sequencing was peripheral blood. Receptors were obtained from a man between 60 and 75 years old with acute or convalescent COVID-19. Both conserved end residues are part of each CDR3. A D gene is named only where the DNA matches it firmly. Some rows have no size entry. The others give once, few or many, or a class for an expanded clone.

DNA,CDR3,size,D,J,V
TGCGCCAGCAGAACATTCTGGGACTATCGCACAGATACGCAGTATTTT,CASRTFWDYRTDTQYF,-,TRBD2,TRBJ2-3,TRBV10-1
TGTGCCTGGAGTAAGTGGGCTAGCGGGGGATCCTACAATGAGCAGTTCTTC,CAWSKWASGGSYNEQFF,-,TRBD2,TRBJ2-1,TRBV30
TGCGCCAGCAGCTTCGGGAGCGCAACTAATGAAAAACTGTTTTTT,CASSFGSATNEKLFF,-,-,TRBJ1-4,TRBV5-1
TGCGCCAGCAGCCAAGCGGGCAGGGGGCTTGCCTACACCTTC,CASSQAGRGLAYTF,few,TRBD1,TRBJ1-2,TRBV4-3
TGTGCCCACAGACCGGGGTCGGGAAACACCATATATTTT,CAHRPGSGNTIYF,once,-,TRBJ1-3,TRBV10-3
TGTGCCAGTAGTTGGCAGGGGGCGAACAATCAGCCCCAGCATTTT,CASSWQGANNQPQHF,-,TRBD1,TRBJ1-5,TRBV19
TGTGCCAGCAGCCCGTTCGGGACAATATCTGGAAACACCATATATTTT,CASSPFGTISGNTIYF,-,-,TRBJ1-3,TRBV7-9
TGTGCCAGTAGAGAGCGGGGGAATCAGCCCCAGCATTTT,CASRERGNQPQHF,-,-,TRBJ1-5,TRBV19
TGTGCCAGCTCACCGCGTGCCTCGGGCAATCAGCCCCAGCATTTT,CASSPRASGNQPQHF,-,-,TRBJ1-5,TRBV18
TGTGCCAGTAGTGCGACAGTGGAAAACACCGGGGAGCTGTTTTTT,CASSATVENTGELFF,-,-,TRBJ2-2,TRBV19
TGCGCCAGCAGCTTGGGCGGGTCCGAGACCCAGTACTTC,CASSLGGSETQYF,-,-,TRBJ2-5,TRBV5-1
TGTGCCAGCAGTCCGCTCGGGAATGAGCAGTTCTTC,CASSPLGNEQFF,-,-,TRBJ2-1,TRBV28
TGTGCCAGCAGCCAAGTAACAGGGGGCGCGGGATCACCCCTCCACTTT,CASSQVTGGAGSPLHF,-,TRBD1,TRBJ1-6,TRBV3-1/TRBV3-2
TGTGCCAGCATGAACCAGCGGGGTATCGTGCAGTACTTC,CASMNQRGIVQYF,-,TRBD2,TRBJ2-7,TRBV13
TGTGCCAGCAGCGTAGAGGACAGGGCCAATGAGCAGTTCTTC,CASSVEDRANEQFF,-,TRBD1,TRBJ2-1,TRBV9
TGTGCCAGCAGTTACCACGGGAGGTTGGGCTACGAGCAGTACTTC,CASSYHGRLGYEQYF,once,TRBD2,TRBJ2-7,TRBV6-5
TGTGCCAGCAGCCTAGGACAGGGTGGAAACACCATATATTTT,CASSLGQGGNTIYF,once,TRBD1,TRBJ1-3,TRBV7-9
TGTGCCAGCAGCTTAGTACAGGTACCCTATGGCTACACCTTC,CASSLVQVPYGYTF,-,-,TRBJ1-2,TRBV7-9
TGTGCCAGCAGCTTGGGGACCCCCGGGACAACCCGAGGCGGCTACACCTTC,CASSLGTPGTTRGGYTF,-,-,TRBJ1-2,TRBV5-4
TGTGCCAGCAGCTGGGCCGCAGCGGGAGGAAGGGCAGATACGCAGTATTTT,CASSWAAAGGRADTQYF,once,TRBD2,TRBJ2-3,TRBV7-6
TGTGCCAGTAGTCCGGACAGTCCCGAAAAACTGTTTTTT,CASSPDSPEKLFF,-,-,TRBJ1-4,TRBV19
TGTGCCAGCAGCTGGACAGCCTCCTACGAGCAGTACTTC,CASSWTASYEQYF,-,-,TRBJ2-7,TRBV2
TGCAGCGCTGGGACAGGGCCCATGAACACTGAAGCTTTCTTT,CSAGTGPMNTEAFF,-,TRBD1,TRBJ1-1,TRBV29-1
TGTGCCAGCAGTCTCTTACAGGGGGCTGGCACTGAAGCTTTCTTT,CASSLLQGAGTEAFF,few,TRBD1,TRBJ1-1,TRBV27
TGTGCCAGCAGCCAAGGGGACAGGAGGGTATACGAGCAGTACTTC,CASSQGDRRVYEQYF,-,TRBD1,TRBJ2-7,TRBV14
TGTGCCAGCAGCGGACAGTATAGCAATCAGCCCCAGCATTTT,CASSGQYSNQPQHF,-,-,TRBJ1-5,TRBV6-2/TRBV6-3
TGTGCCATCAGCGGGACAGGGAGGGTCTACGAGCAGTACTTC,CAISGTGRVYEQYF,-,TRBD1,TRBJ2-7,TRBV10-3
TGCGCCAGCAGCCAAGGCTATAGACAAGAGACCCAGTACTTC,CASSQGYRQETQYF,-,-,TRBJ2-5,TRBV4-1
TGTGCCAGTAGTATGGGACTAGCGGCTAGCACAGATACGCAGTATTTT,CASSMGLAASTDTQYF,-,TRBD2,TRBJ2-3,TRBV19
TGTGCCACGAAAGGAGGGGCCGGCGCTGAAGCTTTCTTT,CATKGGAGAEAFF,-,-,TRBJ1-1,TRBV19
TGTGCCAGCAGTTACGAGGGTACCAAAAACATTCAGTACTTC,CASSYEGTKNIQYF,-,-,TRBJ2-4,TRBV6-5
TGTGCCAGCAGTTCGCAGGGGGCAGGGAACACTGAAGCTTTCTTT,CASSSQGAGNTEAFF,-,TRBD1,TRBJ1-1,TRBV27
TGCGCCAGCAGCCCGGCCCTACTAGCGGGGGTGACCGGGGAGCTGTTTTTT,CASSPALLAGVTGELFF,-,TRBD2,TRBJ2-2,TRBV4-1
TGTGCCAGCAGCTTGGAGTGGCAGAACACTGAAGCTTTCTTT,CASSLEWQNTEAFF,-,-,TRBJ1-1,TRBV5-4
TGTGCCAGTCCCCCGGGAGTGAGGAACAATGAGCAGTTCTTC,CASPPGVRNNEQFF,-,-,TRBJ2-1,TRBV19
TGTGCCAGCAGCACTCAGGGTTCTGGGGCCAACGTCCTGACTTTC,CASSTQGSGANVLTF,-,-,TRBJ2-6,TRBV5-5
TGTGCCAGCAGTCAGATTGCCTACGAGCAGTACTTC,CASSQIAYEQYF,-,-,TRBJ2-7,TRBV28
TGTGCCAGCTCACCTCGGACAGGGGCTAGTAGCTACGAGCAGTACTTC,CASSPRTGASSYEQYF,-,TRBD1,TRBJ2-7,TRBV18
TGTGCCAGCAGCCCACAGGGGATTAGCACAGATACGCAGTATTTT,CASSPQGISTDTQYF,-,TRBD1,TRBJ2-3,TRBV7-3
TGTGCCAGCAGTGGGGGGGCTAGCGGGGAGGGGAACATTCAGTACTTC,CASSGGASGEGNIQYF,-,TRBD2,TRBJ2-4,TRBV6-1
TGCGCCAGCAGCCAAGTGGGGCTAGGGCGGGACTCCTACGAGCAGTACTTC,CASSQVGLGRDSYEQYF,-,-,TRBJ2-7,TRBV4-1
TGTGCCATCTCAGGGGTCTCCGCCTACGAGCAGTACTTC,CAISGVSAYEQYF,-,-,TRBJ2-7,TRBV6-6
TGTGCCAGCAGTGAGCGTTCGGGTCTAGCGGGATATGAGCAGTTCTTC,CASSERSGLAGYEQFF,once,TRBD2,TRBJ2-1,TRBV2
TGTGCCAGCAGCACACAACAGGGGGCGGGCGGGGAGCTGTTTTTT,CASSTQQGAGGELFF,-,TRBD1,TRBJ2-2,TRBV9
TGTGCCAGCAGCTTAGCCCCAGTCGAGCAGTTCTTC,CASSLAPVEQFF,-,-,TRBJ2-1,TRBV7-9